Sequencing of this TCR beta chain was carried out in a study of shared clonotypes between healthy human individuals. Details on this clone: Its specificity is unknown.

The study drew all its donors from Caucasian adults living in Nashville, Tennessee. As originally analysed: Quality scores were absent from the junction-only immunoSEQ sequences, so filtering differed. TCRdb keeps only in-frame clones here, not all; method: immunoSEQ multiplex PCR. V and J calls plus clone size are reproduced from that table; the DNA served to infer D and trimming. This sample has millions of clones, with approximately 92% found just once. Broader study findings: Generally, estimated richness proved larger in naive subsets than it did in memory subsets.

The sample taken for sequencing was naive CD4+ T cells sorted from blood. The subset denotes: CD45RA+ positively selected. This clonotype was obtained from a young man in good health.

CDR3 amino acids: CASTSDWGTKGDTEAFF. The CDR3 nucleotides are TGCGCCAGCACATCTGATTGGGGGACTAAGGGGGACACTGAAGCTTTCTTT. This rearrangement joins TRBV5-1 to TRBJ1-1, with D perhaps matching TRBD1 (6 bases). The CDR3 length is 17 residues. CDR1 and CDR2 from the germline V gene are SGHRS and YFSETQ. Trimming stripped 6 bases from V and 3 bases from J, with 24 bases between.